This entry concerns a single T cell receptor (beta chain). What it binds is unknown. These data originate in a study of T-cell memory formation after mild COVID-19. A 5'RACE reaction primed in the constant segment made cDNA libraries of TCR alpha and TCR beta, and these carried sample barcodes and UMIs. TCRdb independently ran MiXCR on the 5' RACE reads; one entry per CDR3 protein. This sample yields approximately 350,000 distinct CDR3 sequences, of which around 27% are seen a single time; less than 15% belongs to the top ten. Germline V gene lookup returns CDR1 SGHTA and CDR2 FQGNSA. The CDR3 has 14 residues. V was clipped by 5 bases and J by 2 bases; unmatched bases: 6. Whole-study results and caveats: Among clones contracting day 15 to 85, CD4/CD8 was balanced, whereas later expanders leaned CD4+.

This chain links TRBV7-2 with TRBJ2-7; 7 bases align to TRBD1. Sequences were obtained from PBMCs or a T cell subset sorted from them (not recorded which). The sequence was collected from an adult woman who had mild COVID-19 (a few samples of this study predate the infection). Cell type and time point are not known. The CDR3 protein is CASSPGDSPYEQYF. The CDR3 bases are TGTGCCAGCAGCCCAGGGGACAGCCCCTACGAGCAGTACTTC.